Sequencing of this TCR beta chain was carried out in a study of beta chain features in type 1 diabetes. The study, taken as a whole, reports: In patients and controls equally, PCR might favor templates that are shorter. TCRB CDR3s were moderately but significantly shorter in Type 1 diabetes patients in all four CD4+ subsets. TCRB repertoires of naive, central memory and Treg cells appeared more similar among patients than among healthy donors.

There are a few counts of this clone. Antigen: not known. cDNA synthesis used the whole RNA isolate, giving expressed TCRB sequences. Sequencing was performed with immunoSEQ multiplex PCR; in TCRdb, only in-frame clones are kept and a portion is missing. This table holds about 230,000 clones, around 9.6% found once. The receptor comes from a woman between 18 and 29 years old in good health. Sequenced: naive CD4+ T cells from blood.

The CDR3: CASSLGWGDQPQHF. The CDR3 DNA is TGTGCCAGCAGCTTAGGGTGGGGGGATCAGCCCCAGCATTTT. V gene TRBV7-9 combines with J gene TRBJ1-5; TRBD1 is a possible D gene (5 bases). This CDR3 region has 14 residues. Germline CDR1 SEHNR, CDR2 FQNEAQ (reference sequence). Trimming removed 1 base at V and 5 bases at J, with 9 bases between.